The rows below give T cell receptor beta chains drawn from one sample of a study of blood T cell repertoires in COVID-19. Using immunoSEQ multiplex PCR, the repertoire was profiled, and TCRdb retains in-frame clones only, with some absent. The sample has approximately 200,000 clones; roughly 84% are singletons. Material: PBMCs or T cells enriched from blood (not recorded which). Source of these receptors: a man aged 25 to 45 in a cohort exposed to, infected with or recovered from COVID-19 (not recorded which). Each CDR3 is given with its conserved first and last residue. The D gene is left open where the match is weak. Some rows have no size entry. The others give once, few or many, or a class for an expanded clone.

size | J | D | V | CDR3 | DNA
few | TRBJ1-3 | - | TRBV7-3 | CASSPQNSGNTIYF | TGTGCCAGCAGCCCCCAGAACTCTGGAAACACCATATATTTT
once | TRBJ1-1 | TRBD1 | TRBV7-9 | CASRPSQGEQGNTEAFF | TGTGCCAGCAGACCATCACAGGGGGAACAGGGGAACACTGAAGCTTTCTTT
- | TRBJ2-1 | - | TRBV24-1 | CATSDTGTFEQFF | TGTGCCACCAGTGACACCGGGACATTTGAGCAGTTCTTC
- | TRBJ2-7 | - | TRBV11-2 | CASRGGLSTPYEQYF | TGTGCCAGCAGGGGGGGTCTTTCAACTCCCTACGAGCAGTACTTC
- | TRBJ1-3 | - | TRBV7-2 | CASSPATGASGNTIYF | TGTGCCAGCAGCCCGGCTACAGGCGCCTCTGGAAACACCATATATTTT
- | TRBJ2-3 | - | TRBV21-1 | CASNTGQGVGDTQYF | TGTGCCAGCAACACGGGACAGGGCGTTGGAGATACGCAGTATTTT
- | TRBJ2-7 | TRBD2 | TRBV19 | CASSTAGANYEQYF | TGTGCCAGTAGTACAGCGGGGGCCAACTACGAGCAGTACTTC
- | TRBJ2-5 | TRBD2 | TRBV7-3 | CASSSGGGETQYF | TGTGCCAGCAGCTCAGGCGGGGGGGAGACCCAGTACTTC
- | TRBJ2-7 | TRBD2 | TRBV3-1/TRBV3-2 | CASSQIVAGGEQYF | TGTGCCAGCAGCCAAATAGTAGCGGGAGGCGAGCAGTACTTC
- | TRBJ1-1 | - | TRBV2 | CASRGLRGSTEAFF | TGTGCCAGCAGGGGTCTCAGGGGAAGCACTGAAGCTTTCTTT
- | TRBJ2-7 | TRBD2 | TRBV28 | CASSLAGGPPYEQYF | TGTGCCAGCAGTTTAGCGGGAGGGCCCCCCTACGAGCAGTACTTC
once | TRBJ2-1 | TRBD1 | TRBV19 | CASSALQGNEQFF | TGTGCCAGTAGTGCCCTACAGGGGAATGAGCAGTTCTTC
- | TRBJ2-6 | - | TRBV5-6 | CASTQTRNVLTF | TGTGCCAGCACCCAGACTCGAAACGTCCTGACTTTC
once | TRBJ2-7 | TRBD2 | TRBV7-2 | CASSSTTSGRSEQYF | TGTGCCAGCAGCTCCACGACTAGCGGGAGAAGCGAGCAGTACTTC
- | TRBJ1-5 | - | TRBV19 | CASTDRRPGEPQHF | TGTGCCAGTACCGATAGAAGGCCGGGTGAGCCCCAGCATTTT
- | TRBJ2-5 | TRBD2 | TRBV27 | CASSHTGGRGETQYF | TGTGCCAGCAGCCACACGGGGGGGCGCGGGGAGACCCAGTACTTC
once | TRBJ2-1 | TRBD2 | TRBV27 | CASSLSILAGTYNEQFF | TGTGCCAGCAGTTTATCGATCCTAGCGGGGACCTACAATGAGCAGTTCTTC
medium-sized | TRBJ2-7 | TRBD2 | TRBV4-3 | CASSQVGAGTYEQYF | TGCGCCAGCAGCCAAGTAGGAGCGGGGACCTACGAGCAGTACTTC
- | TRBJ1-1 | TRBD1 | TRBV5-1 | CASSDGTGWAMNTEAFF | TGCGCCAGCAGCGACGGGACAGGGTGGGCAATGAACACTGAAGCTTTCTTT
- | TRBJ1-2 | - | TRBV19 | CASTETGRGNGYTF | TGTGCCAGCACCGAAACAGGGAGAGGGAATGGCTACACCTTC
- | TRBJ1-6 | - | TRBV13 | CASSSSNGLVDSPLHF | TGTGCCAGCAGCTCGAGTAATGGACTGGTTGATTCACCCCTCCACTTT
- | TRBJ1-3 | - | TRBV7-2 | CASSLGASGNTIYF | TGTGCCAGCAGCTTAGGGGCCTCTGGAAACACCATATATTTT
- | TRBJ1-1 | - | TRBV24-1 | CATRGTEMNTEAFF | TGTGCCACCCGGGGGACGGAAATGAACACTGAAGCTTTCTTT
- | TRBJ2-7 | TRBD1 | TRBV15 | CATSRDVGLDRGGEQYF | TGTGCCACCAGCAGAGATGTGGGACTCGACAGGGGCGGCGAGCAGTACTTC
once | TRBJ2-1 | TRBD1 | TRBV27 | CASSLRDRHINEQFF | TGTGCCAGCAGTTTACGGGACAGACACATCAATGAGCAGTTCTTC
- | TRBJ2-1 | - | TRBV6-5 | CASNAQGYEQFF | TGTGCCAGCAATGCCCAGGGGTATGAGCAGTTCTTC
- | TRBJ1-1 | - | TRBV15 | CATSRDPVNTEAFF | TGTGCCACCAGCAGAGACCCAGTGAACACTGAAGCTTTCTTT
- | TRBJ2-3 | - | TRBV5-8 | CASSLEGLRGTDTQYF | TGTGCCAGCAGCTTGGAAGGTTTGAGGGGCACAGATACGCAGTATTTT
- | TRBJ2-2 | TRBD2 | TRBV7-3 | CASSLTGSGSFSGELFF | TGTGCCAGCAGCTTAACGGGGAGCGGGAGTTTTTCCGGGGAGCTGTTTTTT
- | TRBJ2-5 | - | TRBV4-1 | CAGSQVTLETQYF | TGCGCCGGCAGCCAGGTGACATTGGAGACCCAGTACTTC
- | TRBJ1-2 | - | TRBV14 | CASSTTGFLSYTF | TGTGCCAGCAGCACCACAGGGTTTCTAAGCTACACCTTC
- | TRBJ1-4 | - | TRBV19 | CASSKADSTNEKLFF | TGTGCCAGTAGTAAAGCGGACAGCACTAATGAAAAACTGTTTTTT
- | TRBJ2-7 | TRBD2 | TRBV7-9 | CASSPSGRAEEQYF | TGTGCCAGCAGCCCTAGCGGGAGGGCCGAGGAGCAGTACTTC
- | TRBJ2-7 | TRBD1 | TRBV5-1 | CASSWRTGDTYEQYF | TGCGCCAGCAGCTGGAGGACAGGCGATACCTACGAGCAGTACTTC
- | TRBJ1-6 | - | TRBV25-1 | CASSPLGGGAGNSPLHF | TGTGCCAGCAGTCCCTTGGGGGGGGGCGCTGGTAATTCACCCCTCCACTTT